The table lists the clone carrying this T cell receptor (beta chain) with many counts. This sample is drawn from a study of T cells in Graves' hyperthyroidism and ophthalmopathy. For the study at large: Peripheral blood was drawn at first diagnosis, prior to all treatment.

Germline V gives CDR1 MDHEN, CDR2 SYDVKM. The length of the CDR3 is 13 residues. V lost 5 bases to trimming and J lost 5 bases, with 10 bases between them. RNA transcripts gave rise to amplified TCR beta CDR3 regions. HTBI primers drove first-round RT-PCR of the TCR CDR3. TCRdb used MiXCR to reprocess the multiplex PCR reads, holding one entry per CDR3 protein. The sample has roughly 550,000 distinct CDR3 sequences, approximately 16% seen once; the top ten hold roughly 29%. Patients with ophthalmopathy all had a Clinical Activity Score of at least 3, a NOSPECS grade of at least 4 and duration under 3 months. Clinicians diagnosed patients from clinical symptoms, serum thyroxine and TRAb, thyroid ultrasound and orbital computed tomography.

The clonotype comes from a young woman with Graves' ophthalmopathy. Specimen: blood. This sequence joins TRBV28 and TRBJ1-5; D gene unclear. Here the CDR3 reads CASSIYRDQPQHF. Written as DNA, the CDR3 is TGTGCCAGCAGTATTTATCGGGATCAGCCCCAGCATTTT.